These 8 T cell receptor beta chains came from one sample sequenced in a study of cytomegalovirus exposure and HLA in healthy donors. Produced via immunoSEQ multiplex PCR; TCRdb's table is partial and in-frame only. The sample lists 150,000 or so clones; around 84% were seen once. The sequencing sample was made of PBMCs. These receptor sequences come from a human donor in good health.

The chain has TRBV5-1 and TRBJ2-1; perhaps TRBD2 as D (5 bases). Germline-derived CDR1 and CDR2 are SGHRS and YFSETQ. Trimming removed 4 bases at V and 12 bases at J, with 20 bases between. The CDR3 contains 14 residues. The CDR3 loop reads CASSPQTRSGLQFF. In nucleotides, the CDR3 is TGCGCCAGCAGCCCCCAGACTCGGTCCGGACTGCAGTTCTTC.

The V and J genes are TRBV7-8 and TRBJ2-1; perhaps TRBD2 as D (5 bases). CDR1 and CDR2 (germline): SGHVS, FQNEAQ. The CDR3 contains 16 residues. With 5 bases removed from V and 0 bases from J, the gap between germline ends came to 14 bases. CDR3 loop: CASSDPGGRSYNEQFF. DNA for the CDR3: TGTGCCAGCAGCGACCCGGGCGGGCGCTCCTACAATGAGCAGTTCTTC.

The chain carries TRBV27 and TRBJ2-3; D remains ambiguous. The ends were cut back, 0 bases at V and 2 bases at J, with 9 bases in the middle. This CDR3 is built from 15 residues. The germline gives CDR1 MNHEY, CDR2 SMNVEV (reference sequence). Here the CDR3 DNA reads TGTGCCAGCAGTTTATCGAGATCCCTCACAGATACGCAGTATTTT. The encoded protein is CASSLSRSLTDTQYF.

A few counts support this clone. The V gene is TRBV7-9, the J gene TRBJ2-7, with 9 bases aligning to TRBD1. The length of the CDR3 is 14 residues. The V gene end was trimmed by 5 bases and the J gene end by 4 bases; junction bases not matched to a gene: 6. The V gene's germline CDR1 is SEHNR and CDR2 FQNEAQ (reference sequence). CDR3 sequence reads: CASSVDRGGYEQYF. The DNA of the CDR3 is TGTGCCAGCAGCGTGGACAGGGGAGGGTACGAGCAGTACTTC. Combining the CDR3 with reference TRBV7-9 and TRBJ2-7 gives the whole variable domain DTGVSQNPRHKITKRGQNVTFRCDPISEHNRLYWYRQTLGQGPEFLTYFQNEAQLEKSRLLSDRFSAERPKGSFSTLEIQRTEQGDSAMYLCASSVDRGGYEQYFGPGTRLTVT.

This clone appeared a single time. The rearrangement joins TRBV19 to TRBJ2-5; possibly TRBD2 for D (7 bases). The germline V gene encodes CDR1 LNHDA and CDR2 SQIVND (reference sequence). The ends were cut back, 1 base at V and 4 bases at J, with 13 bases in the middle. The length of the CDR3 is 15 residues. CDR3 sequence: CASSIGGGRVETQYF. CDR3 sequence (DNA): TGTGCCAGTAGTATAGGGGGGGGCCGGGTAGAGACCCAGTACTTC.

The rearrangement links TRBV2 to TRBJ1-5; perhaps TRBD1 as D (6 bases). The V gene's germline CDR1 is SNHLY and CDR2 FYNNEI. CDR3 length equals 15 residues. With 6 bases removed from V and 1 base from J, the gap between germline ends came to 13 bases. Here the CDR3 DNA reads TGTGCCAGCAGAGAGAGGACAGCCAGCAATCAGCCCCAGCATTTT. Its translation is CASRERTASNQPQHF.

The chain combines TRBV7-2 with TRBJ1-1, with D possibly being TRBD1 (5 bases). V lost 3 bases to trimming and J lost 5 bases, with 13 bases between them. Looked up from germline, CDR1 is SGHTA and CDR2 is FQGNSA. This CDR3 has 14 residues. The CDR3 sequence is CASSFQGYKTEAFF. DNA of the CDR3: TGTGCCAGCAGCTTTCAGGGATACAAGACTGAAGCTTTCTTT.

The V gene is TRBV6-1, the J gene TRBJ2-1, with D tentatively TRBD1 (5 bases). The CDR3 spans 12 residues. V was clipped by 2 bases and J by 8 bases, with 7 bases between them. Germline V gives CDR1 MNHNS, CDR2 SASEGT. CDR3 in amino acids: CASSERGYEQFF. Here the CDR3 DNA reads TGTGCCAGCAGTGAAAGGGGATATGAGCAGTTCTTC.